The clone carrying this T cell receptor (beta chain) was seen many times. Its antigen is as yet unknown. This specimen belongs to a study of T-cell reconstitution after alpha-beta-depleted transplantation in children. Study-wide results and caveats: Recipient T cells and thymic progenitors that survived were the source of the high TCRbeta diversity seen at day 60 in some patients. From newly produced T cells came most of the T-cell counts and diversity one year after transplant.

Preparation of the TCRbeta library involved a method that used unique molecular identifiers. TCRdb redid the calling of the PCR reads with MiXCR, one entry per CDR3 protein. Of 240,000 or so distinct CDR3 sequences in the sample, 6.5% to 9% are singletons; the top ten hold 6.3%. This CDR3 region has 16 residues. Deletions cut 4 bases from V and 3 bases from J, with 17 bases between. CDR1 is SGHDT and CDR2 is YYEEEE in the germline V gene. This chain connects TRBV5-6 to TRBJ1-5; no clear D. This specimen was PBMCs, mostly from graft donor cells, taken 180 days after TCRalphabeta/CD19-depleted stem cell transplant. This TCR came from a male patient between 10 and 17 years old who had a stem cell transplant for acute lymphoblastic leukemia, so the T cells may come from the graft donor. CDR3 amino acids: CASSPRGGSSNQPQHF. The CDR3 DNA reads as TGTGCCAGCAGCCCTCGCGGCGGGTCCTCCAATCAGCCCCAGCATTTT. The variable domain in full, completed from reference TRBV5-6 and TRBJ1-5, reads DAGVTQSPTHLIKTRGQQVTLRCSPKSGHDTVSWYQQALGQGPQFIFQYYEEEERQRGNFPDRFSGHQFPNYSSELNVNALLLGDSALYLCASSPRGGSSNQPQHFGDGTRLSIL.